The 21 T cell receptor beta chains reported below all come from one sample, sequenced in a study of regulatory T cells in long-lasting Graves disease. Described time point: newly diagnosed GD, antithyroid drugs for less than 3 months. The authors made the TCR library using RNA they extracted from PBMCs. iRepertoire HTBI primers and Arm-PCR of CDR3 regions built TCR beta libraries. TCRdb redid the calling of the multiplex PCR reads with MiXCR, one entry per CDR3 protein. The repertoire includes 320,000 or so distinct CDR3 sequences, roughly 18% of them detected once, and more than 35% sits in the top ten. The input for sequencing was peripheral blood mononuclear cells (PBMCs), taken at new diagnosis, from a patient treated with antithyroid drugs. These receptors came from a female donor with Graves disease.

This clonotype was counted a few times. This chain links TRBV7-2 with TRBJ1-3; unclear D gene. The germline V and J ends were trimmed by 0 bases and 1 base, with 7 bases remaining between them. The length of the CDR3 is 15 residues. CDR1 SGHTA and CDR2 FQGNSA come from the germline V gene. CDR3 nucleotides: TGTGCCAGCAGCTTAGCCTGGGAGTCTGGAAACACCATATATTTT. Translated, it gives CASSLAWESGNTIYF.

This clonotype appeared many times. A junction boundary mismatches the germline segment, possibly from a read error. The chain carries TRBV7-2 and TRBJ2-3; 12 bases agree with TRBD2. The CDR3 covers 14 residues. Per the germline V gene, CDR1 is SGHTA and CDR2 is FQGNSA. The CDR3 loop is CASSLAGGGDTQYF. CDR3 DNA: TGTGCCAGCAGCCTAGCGGGAGGGGGAGATACGCAGTATTTT.

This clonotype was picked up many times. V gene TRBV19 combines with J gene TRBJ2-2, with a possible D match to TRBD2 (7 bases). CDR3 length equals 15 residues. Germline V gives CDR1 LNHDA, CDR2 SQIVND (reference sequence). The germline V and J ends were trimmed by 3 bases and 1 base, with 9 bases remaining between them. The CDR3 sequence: CASSMRGGNTGELFF. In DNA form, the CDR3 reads TGTGCCAGTAGTATGAGGGGGGGGAACACCGGGGAGCTGTTTTTT.

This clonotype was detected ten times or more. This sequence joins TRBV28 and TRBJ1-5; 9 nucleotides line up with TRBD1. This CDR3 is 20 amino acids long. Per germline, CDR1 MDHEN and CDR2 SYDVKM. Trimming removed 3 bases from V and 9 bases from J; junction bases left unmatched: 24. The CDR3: CASSFPTKPRRDRVGWPQHF. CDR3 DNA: TGTGCCAGCAGTTTTCCCACGAAGCCTCGCCGGGACAGGGTGGGATGGCCCCAGCATTTT.

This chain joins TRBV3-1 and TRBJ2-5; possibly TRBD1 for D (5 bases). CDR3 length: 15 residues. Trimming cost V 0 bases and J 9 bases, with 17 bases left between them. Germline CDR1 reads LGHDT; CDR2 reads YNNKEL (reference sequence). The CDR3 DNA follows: TGTGCCAGCAGCCAAGAGGAGAGTTTCCAAGGGGCCCAGTACTTC. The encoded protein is CASSQEESFQGAQYF.

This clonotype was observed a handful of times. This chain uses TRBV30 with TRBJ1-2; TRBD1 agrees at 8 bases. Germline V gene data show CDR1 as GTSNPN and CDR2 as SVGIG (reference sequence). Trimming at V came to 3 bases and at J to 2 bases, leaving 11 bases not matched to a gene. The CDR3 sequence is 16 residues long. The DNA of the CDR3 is TGTGCCTGGAGAGAAAGGCAGGGGGCTACCAACTATGGCTACACCTTC. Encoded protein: CAWRERQGATNYGYTF.

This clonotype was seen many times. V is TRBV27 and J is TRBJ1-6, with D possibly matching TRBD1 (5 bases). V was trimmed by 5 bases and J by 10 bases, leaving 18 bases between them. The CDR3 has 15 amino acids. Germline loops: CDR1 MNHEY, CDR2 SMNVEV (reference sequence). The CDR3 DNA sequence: TGTGCCAGCAGTCCCCGTTGGGGGGTGGGGTCACCCCTCCACTTT. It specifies CASSPRWGVGSPLHF.

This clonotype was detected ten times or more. The CDR3 region is CASSSPGLTYDEQFF. For the CDR3, the DNA is TGTGCCAGCAGTTCCCCGGGACTAACGTACGATGAGCAGTTCTTC. The chain carries TRBV6-2 or TRBV6-3 and TRBJ2-1; 7 nucleotides align to TRBD2. V trimming: 4 bases; J trimming: 8 bases; junction bases outside the gene matches: 11. This CDR3 comprises 15 residues. Looked up from germline, CDR1 is MNHEY and CDR2 is SVGEGT.

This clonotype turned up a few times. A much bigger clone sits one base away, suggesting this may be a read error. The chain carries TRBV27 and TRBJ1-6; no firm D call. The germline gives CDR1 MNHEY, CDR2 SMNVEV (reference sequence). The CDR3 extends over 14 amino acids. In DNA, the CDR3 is TGTGCCGGCAGCTCCACAACGGGTGGTTCACCCCTCCACTTT. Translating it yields CAGSSTTGGSPLHF.

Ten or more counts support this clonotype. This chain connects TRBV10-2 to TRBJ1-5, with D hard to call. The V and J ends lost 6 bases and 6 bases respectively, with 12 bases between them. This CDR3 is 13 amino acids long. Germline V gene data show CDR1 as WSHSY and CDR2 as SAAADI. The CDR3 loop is CASRGGSVQPQHF. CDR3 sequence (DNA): TGCGCCAGCAGAGGAGGGAGCGTTCAGCCCCAGCATTTT.

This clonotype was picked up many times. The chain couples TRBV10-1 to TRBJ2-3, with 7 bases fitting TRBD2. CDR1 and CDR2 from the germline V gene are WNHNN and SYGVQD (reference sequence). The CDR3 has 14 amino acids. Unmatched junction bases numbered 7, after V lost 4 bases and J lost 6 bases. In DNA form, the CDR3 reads TGCGCCAGCAGTGGGGTGGCGGGAGAGGATACGCAGTATTTT. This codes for CASSGVAGEDTQYF.

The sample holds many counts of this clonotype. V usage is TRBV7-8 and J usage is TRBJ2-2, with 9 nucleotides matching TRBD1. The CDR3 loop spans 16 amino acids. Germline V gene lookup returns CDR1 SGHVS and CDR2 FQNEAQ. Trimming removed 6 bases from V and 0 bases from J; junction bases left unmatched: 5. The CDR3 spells CASRSGTGTNTGELFF. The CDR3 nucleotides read TGTGCCAGCAGGTCCGGGACAGGGACGAACACCGGGGAGCTGTTTTTT.

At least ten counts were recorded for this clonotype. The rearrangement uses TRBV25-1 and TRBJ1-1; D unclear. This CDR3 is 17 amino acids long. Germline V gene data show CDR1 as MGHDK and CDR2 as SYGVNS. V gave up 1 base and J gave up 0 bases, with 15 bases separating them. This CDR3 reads CASSEFERQFLNTEAFF. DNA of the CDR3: TGTGCCAGCAGTGAATTTGAGAGGCAGTTCTTGAACACTGAAGCTTTCTTT.

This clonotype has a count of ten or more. The CDR3 sequence is CASTGGTTPQETQYF. DNA of the CDR3: TGTGCCAGCACCGGGGGGACTACACCTCAAGAGACCCAGTACTTC. V gene TRBV9 combines with J gene TRBJ2-5; 7 bases fit TRBD2. The V and J ends lost 6 bases and 2 bases, in that order; junction bases with no gene match: 10. The CDR3 is 15 residues long. Per the germline V gene, CDR1 is SGDLS and CDR2 is YYNGEE.

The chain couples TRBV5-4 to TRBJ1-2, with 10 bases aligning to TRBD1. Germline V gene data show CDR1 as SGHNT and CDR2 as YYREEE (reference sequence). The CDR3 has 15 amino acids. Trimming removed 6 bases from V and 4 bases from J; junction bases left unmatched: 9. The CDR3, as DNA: TGTGCCAGCACAAGACAGGGGGCGCCTCTCTATGGCTACACCTTC. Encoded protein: CASTRQGAPLYGYTF.

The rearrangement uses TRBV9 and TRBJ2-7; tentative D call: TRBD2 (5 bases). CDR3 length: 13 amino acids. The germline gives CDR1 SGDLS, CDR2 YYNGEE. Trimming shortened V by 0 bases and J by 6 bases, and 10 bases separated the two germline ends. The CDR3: CASSVEIASEQYF. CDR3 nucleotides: TGTGCCAGCAGCGTAGAAATAGCGAGCGAGCAGTACTTC.

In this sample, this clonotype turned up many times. Written as DNA, the CDR3 is TGTGCCAGCGGCCGGACAGGAGACTACGAGCAGTACTTC. This encodes CASGRTGDYEQYF. The chain combines TRBV6-2 or TRBV6-3 with TRBJ2-7; TRBD1 agrees at 7 bases. Germline CDR1 is MNHEY and CDR2 is SVGEGT. This CDR3 has 13 residues. V was pared by 8 bases and J by 3 bases, with 7 bases of the junction left unmatched.

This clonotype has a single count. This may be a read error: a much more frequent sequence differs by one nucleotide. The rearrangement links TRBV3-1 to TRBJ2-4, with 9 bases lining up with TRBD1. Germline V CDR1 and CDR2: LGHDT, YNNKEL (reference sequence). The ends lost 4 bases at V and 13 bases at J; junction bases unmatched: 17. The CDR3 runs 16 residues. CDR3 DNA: TGTGCCAGCAGCCCTAGACCCGGGACAGGGATTGGGGGGCAGTACTTC. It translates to CASSPRPGTGIGGQYF.

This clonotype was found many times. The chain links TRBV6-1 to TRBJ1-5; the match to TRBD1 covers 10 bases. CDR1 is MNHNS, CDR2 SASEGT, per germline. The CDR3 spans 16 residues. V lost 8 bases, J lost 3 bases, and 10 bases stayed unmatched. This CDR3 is CASATRGQGYNQPQHF. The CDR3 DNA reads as TGTGCCAGCGCGACGAGGGGACAGGGGTACAATCAGCCCCAGCATTTT.

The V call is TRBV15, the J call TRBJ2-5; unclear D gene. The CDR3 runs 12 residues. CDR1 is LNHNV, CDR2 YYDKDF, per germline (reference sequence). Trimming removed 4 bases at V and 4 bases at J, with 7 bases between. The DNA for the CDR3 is TGTGCCACCAGCACCACCGGAGAGACCCAGTACTTC. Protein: CATSTTGETQYF. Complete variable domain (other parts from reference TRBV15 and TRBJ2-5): DAMVIQNPRYQVTQFGKPVTLSCSQTLNHNVMYWYQQKSSQAPKLLFHYYDKDFNNEADTPDNFQSRRPNTSFCFLDIRSPGLGDTAMYLCATSTTGETQYFGPGTRLLVL.

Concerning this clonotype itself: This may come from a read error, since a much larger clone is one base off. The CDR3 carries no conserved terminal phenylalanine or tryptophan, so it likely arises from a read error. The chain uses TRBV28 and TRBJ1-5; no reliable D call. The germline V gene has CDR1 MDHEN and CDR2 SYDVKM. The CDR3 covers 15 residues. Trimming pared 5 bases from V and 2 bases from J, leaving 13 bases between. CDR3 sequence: CASSPRPKGNQPQHL. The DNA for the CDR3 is TGTGCCAGCAGTCCCCGTCCTAAGGGCAATCAGCCCCAGCATCTT.